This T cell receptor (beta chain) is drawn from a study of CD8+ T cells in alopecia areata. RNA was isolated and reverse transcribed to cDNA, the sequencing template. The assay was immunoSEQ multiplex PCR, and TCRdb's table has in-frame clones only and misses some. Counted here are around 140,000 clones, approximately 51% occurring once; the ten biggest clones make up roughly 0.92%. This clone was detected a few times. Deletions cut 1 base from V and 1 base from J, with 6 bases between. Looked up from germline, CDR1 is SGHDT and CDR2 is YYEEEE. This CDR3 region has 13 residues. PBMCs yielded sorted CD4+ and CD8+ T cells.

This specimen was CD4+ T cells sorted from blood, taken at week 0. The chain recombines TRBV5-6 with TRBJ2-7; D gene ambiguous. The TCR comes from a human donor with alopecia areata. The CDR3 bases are TGTGCCAGCAGCTTGCGCATTTCCTACGAGCAGTACTTC. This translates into CASSLRISYEQYF.